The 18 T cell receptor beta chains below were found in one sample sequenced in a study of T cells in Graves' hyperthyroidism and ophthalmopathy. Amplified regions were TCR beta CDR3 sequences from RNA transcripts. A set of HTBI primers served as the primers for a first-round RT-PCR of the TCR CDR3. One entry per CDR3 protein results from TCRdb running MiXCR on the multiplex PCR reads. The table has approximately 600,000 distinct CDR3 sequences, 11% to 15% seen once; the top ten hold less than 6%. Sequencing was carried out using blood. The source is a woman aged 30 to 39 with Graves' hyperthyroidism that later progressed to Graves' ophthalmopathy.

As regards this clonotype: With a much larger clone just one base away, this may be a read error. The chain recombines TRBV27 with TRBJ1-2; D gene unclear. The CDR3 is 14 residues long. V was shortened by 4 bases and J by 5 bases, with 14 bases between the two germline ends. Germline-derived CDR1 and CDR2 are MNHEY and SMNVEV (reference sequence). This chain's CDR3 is CASSSKFGVYGYTF. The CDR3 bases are TGTGCCAGCAGTTCCAAGTTCGGTGTTTATGGCTACACCTTC.

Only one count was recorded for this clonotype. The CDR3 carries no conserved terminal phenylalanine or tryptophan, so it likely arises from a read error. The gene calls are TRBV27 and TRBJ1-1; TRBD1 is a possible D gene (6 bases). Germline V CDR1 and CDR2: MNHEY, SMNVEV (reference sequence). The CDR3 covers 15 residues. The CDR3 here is CASSPGGAENIEAFV. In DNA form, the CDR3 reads TGTGCCAGCAGTCCCGGGGGCGCGGAGAACATTGAAGCTTTCGTT.

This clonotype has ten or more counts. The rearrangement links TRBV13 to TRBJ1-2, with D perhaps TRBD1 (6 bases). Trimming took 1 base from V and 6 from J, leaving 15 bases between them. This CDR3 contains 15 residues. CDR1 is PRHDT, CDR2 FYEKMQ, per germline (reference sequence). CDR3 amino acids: CASSLVQGSFHGYTF. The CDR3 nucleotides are TGTGCCAGCAGCTTAGTTCAGGGGTCGTTCCATGGCTACACCTTC.

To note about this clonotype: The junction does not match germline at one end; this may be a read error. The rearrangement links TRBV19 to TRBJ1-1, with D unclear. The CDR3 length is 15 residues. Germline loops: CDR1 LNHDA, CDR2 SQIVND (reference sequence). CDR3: CAGSIVSLTYTEAFF. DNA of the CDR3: TGTGCCGGTAGTATAGTTAGTCTGACCTACACTGAAGCTTTCTTT.

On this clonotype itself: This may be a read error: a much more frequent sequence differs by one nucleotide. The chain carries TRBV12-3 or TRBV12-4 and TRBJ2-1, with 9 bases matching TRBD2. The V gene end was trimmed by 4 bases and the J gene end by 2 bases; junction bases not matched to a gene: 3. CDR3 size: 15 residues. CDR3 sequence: CASSSGTSTYNEQFF. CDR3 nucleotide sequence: TGTGCCAGCAGTTCCGGGACTAGCACCTACAATGAGCAGTTCTTC.

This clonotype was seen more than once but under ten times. CDR3 nucleotide sequence: TGTGCCAGCAGTCAGGGGGGGACTAACTATGGCTACACCTTC. Its protein is CASSQGGTNYGYTF. V and J are TRBV28 and TRBJ1-2, with TRBD1 identical over 7 bases. This CDR3 has 14 amino acids. Unmatched junction bases numbered 3, after V lost 5 bases and J lost 0 bases. CDR1 is MDHEN, CDR2 SYDVKM, per germline.

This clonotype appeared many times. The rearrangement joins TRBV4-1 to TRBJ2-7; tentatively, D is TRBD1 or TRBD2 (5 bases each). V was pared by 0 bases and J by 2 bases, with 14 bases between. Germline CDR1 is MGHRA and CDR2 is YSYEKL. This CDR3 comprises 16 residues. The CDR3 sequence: CASSQEGVGNTYEQYF. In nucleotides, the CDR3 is TGCGCCAGCAGCCAAGAGGGGGTCGGGAACACCTACGAGCAGTACTTC.

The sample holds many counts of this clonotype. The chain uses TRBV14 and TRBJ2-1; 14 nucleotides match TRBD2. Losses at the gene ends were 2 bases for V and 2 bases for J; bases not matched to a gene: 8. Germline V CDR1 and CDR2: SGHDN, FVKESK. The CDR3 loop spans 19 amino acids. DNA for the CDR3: TGTGCCAGCAGCCAAACCGGGACTAGCGGGAGCCTCCCCTACAATGAGCAGTTCTTC. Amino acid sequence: CASSQTGTSGSLPYNEQFF.

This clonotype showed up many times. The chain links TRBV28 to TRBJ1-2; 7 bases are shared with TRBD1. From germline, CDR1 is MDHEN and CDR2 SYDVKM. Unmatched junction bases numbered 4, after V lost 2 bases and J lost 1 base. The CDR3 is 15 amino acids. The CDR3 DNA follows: TGTGCCAGCAGTTTAGAGGGGACAGATAACTATGGCTACACCTTC. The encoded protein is CASSLEGTDNYGYTF.

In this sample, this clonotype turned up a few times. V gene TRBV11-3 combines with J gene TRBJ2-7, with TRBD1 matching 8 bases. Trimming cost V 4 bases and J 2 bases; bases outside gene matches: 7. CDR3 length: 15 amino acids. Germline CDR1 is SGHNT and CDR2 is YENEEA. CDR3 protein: CASSYEGQVAYEQYF. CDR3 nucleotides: TGTGCCAGCAGCTACGAGGGACAGGTTGCCTACGAGCAGTACTTC.

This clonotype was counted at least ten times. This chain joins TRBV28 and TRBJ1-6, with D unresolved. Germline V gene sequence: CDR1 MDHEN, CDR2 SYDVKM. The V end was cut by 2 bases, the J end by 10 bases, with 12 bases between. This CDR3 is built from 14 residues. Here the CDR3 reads CASSLTLVDSPLHF. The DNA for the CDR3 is TGTGCCAGCAGTTTAACTCTCGTGGACTCACCCCTCCACTTT. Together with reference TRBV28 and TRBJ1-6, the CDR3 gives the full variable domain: DVKVTQSSRYLVKRTGEKVFLECVQDMDHENMFWYRQDPGLGLRLIYFSYDVKMKEKGDIPEGYSVSREKKERFSLILESASTNQTSMYLCASSLTLVDSPLHFGNGTRLTVT.

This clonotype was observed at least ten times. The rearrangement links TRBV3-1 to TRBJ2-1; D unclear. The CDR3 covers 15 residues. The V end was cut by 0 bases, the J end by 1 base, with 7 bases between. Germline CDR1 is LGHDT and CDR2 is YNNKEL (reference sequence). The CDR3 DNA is TGTGCCAGCAGCCAAGAGTCAGGATCCTACAATGAGCAGTTCTTC. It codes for CASSQESGSYNEQFF.

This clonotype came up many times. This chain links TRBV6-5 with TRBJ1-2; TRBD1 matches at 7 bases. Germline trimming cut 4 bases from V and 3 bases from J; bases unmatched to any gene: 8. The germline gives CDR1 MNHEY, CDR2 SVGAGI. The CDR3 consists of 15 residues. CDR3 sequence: CASSSLPDRDYGYTF. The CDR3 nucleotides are TGTGCCAGCAGTTCCCTCCCCGACAGGGACTATGGCTACACCTTC.

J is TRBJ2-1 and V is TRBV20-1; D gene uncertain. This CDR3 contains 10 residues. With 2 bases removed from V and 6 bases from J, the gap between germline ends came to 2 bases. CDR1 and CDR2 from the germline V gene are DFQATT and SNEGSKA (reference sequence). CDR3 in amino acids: CSARSNEQFF. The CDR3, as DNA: TGCAGTGCTAGAAGCAATGAGCAGTTCTTC.

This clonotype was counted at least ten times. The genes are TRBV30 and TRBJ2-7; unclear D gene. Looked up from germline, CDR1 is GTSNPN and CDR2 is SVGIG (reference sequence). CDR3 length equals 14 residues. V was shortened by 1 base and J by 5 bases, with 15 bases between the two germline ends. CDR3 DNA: TGTGCCTGGAGTGGAGCACAACGGCAGAACGAGCAGTACTTC. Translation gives CAWSGAQRQNEQYF.

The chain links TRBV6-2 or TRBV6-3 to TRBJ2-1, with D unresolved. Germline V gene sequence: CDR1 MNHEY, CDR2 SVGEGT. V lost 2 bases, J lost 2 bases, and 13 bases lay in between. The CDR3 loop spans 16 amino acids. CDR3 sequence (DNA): TGTGCCAGCAGTTACGTAGCTGGTTTACCCTACAATGAGCAGTTCTTC. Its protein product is CASSYVAGLPYNEQFF.

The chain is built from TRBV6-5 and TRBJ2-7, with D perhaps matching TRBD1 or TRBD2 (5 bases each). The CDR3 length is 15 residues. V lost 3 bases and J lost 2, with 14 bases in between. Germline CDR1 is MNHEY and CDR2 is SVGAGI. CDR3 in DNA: TGTGCCAGCAGTTATCATCATCGGGACCCCTACGAGCAGTACTTC. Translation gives CASSYHHRDPYEQYF.

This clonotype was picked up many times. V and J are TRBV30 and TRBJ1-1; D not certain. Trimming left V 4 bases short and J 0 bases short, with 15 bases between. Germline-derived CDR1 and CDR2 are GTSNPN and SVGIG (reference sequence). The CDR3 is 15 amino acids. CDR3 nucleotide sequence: TGTGCCTGGATGAAGAGGGTCTTGTTGAACACTGAAGCTTTCTTT. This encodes CAWMKRVLLNTEAFF.